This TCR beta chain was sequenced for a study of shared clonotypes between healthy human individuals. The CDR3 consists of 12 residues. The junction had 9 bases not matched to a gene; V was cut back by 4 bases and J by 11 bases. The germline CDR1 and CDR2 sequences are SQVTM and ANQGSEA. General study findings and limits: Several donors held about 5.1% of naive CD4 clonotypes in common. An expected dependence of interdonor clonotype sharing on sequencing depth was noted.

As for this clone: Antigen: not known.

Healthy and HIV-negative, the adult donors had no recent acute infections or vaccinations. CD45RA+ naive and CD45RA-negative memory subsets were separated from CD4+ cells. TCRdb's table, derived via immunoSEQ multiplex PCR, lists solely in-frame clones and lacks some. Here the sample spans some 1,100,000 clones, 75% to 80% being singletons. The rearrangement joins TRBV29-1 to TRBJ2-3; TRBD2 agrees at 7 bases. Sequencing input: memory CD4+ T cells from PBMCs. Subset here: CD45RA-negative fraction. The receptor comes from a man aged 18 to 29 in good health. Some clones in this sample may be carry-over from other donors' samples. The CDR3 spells CSVVTTGEGQYF. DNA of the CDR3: TGCAGCGTTGTGACTACCGGGGAGGGGCAGTATTTT.